This TCR beta chain was sequenced for a study of CD8 T cells in ankylosing spondylitis. Broader study findings: A CD8+ phenotype characterized the disease-linked clones, which were relatively rare in peripheral blood. A motif of 8 or 9 highly homologous TCR beta variants was seen as apparently characteristic of ankylosing spondylitis blood.

TCRdb processed the 5' RACE reads anew with MiXCR; each CDR3 protein has one entry. The sample gives approximately 100,000 distinct CDR3 sequences, about 7.7% of which show up once; 9.9% is in the top ten. V trimming: 4 bases; J trimming: 5 bases; junction bases outside the gene matches: 6. The CDR3 totals 14 residues. CDR1 KGHSH and CDR2 LQKENI come from the germline V gene. This clonotype was detected many times. Its antigen is unknown. Source material: blood, either unsorted or a sorted T cell fraction (not recorded which). The chain carries TRBV18 and TRBJ2-5; 8 bases fit TRBD1. This sequence was found in a male donor with ankylosing spondylitis or in good health (not recorded which). DNA of the CDR3: TGTGCCAGCTCACTTGACAGGGGAATCGAGACCCAGTACTTC. Translated, it gives CASSLDRGIETQYF. Filled out from reference TRBV18 and TRBJ2-5, the complete variable domain reads NAGVMQNPRHLVRRRGQEARLRCSPMKGHSHVYWYRQLPEEGLKFMVYLQKENIIDESGMPKERFSAEFPKEGPSILRIQQVVRGDSAAYFCASSLDRGIETQYFGPGTRLLVL.